The T cell receptor beta chain under discussion was sequenced for a study of blood T cells in healthy people across ages. General study points: Strong correlation existed between TCR beta diversity and naive T cell percentage. Donor CMV status, an unknown factor, possibly confounded changes in expanded clonotypes.

In the case of this clonotype: Its cognate antigen is unknown.

Every sample had a minimum of 7 million PBMCs isolated. Per sample, no less than 5 micrograms of total RNA were extracted. Alongside a J-beta primer mix, a sample-barcoded 5' primer served in a second PCR lasting roughly 7 to 12 cycles. A single record per CDR3 protein comes from TCRdb applying MiXCR to the 5' RACE reads. Found here are 800,000 to 950,000 distinct CDR3 sequences, around 36% of them singletons; the top ten hold approximately 13%. This sequence originates from a young man in good health. Specimen: blood.

CDR3 loop: CASSVGSTTDTQYF. The CDR3 region has the DNA TGTGCCAGCAGCGTAGGTTCCACCACAGATACGCAGTATTTT. The rearrangement joins TRBV9 to TRBJ2-3; D is uncertain. V was pared by 0 bases and J by 2 bases, with 7 bases between. From germline, CDR1 is SGDLS and CDR2 YYNGEE. The CDR3 extends over 14 amino acids.